A selection of T cell receptor beta chains follows, all from one sample in a study of CD8+CD57+ T cells in acquired aplastic anemia. One entry per CDR3 protein, called by TCRdb with MiXCR from the reads. The sample lists some 130,000 distinct CDR3 sequences; 48% were seen once. The sequencing input was sorted CD4+, CD8+, or CD8+CD57+ T cells (not recorded which) from PBMCs. The receptors shown here come from a human donor in good health, serving as a control. Each CDR3 is given with its conserved first and last residue. Each record gives: CDR3 length, V gene, D gene, clone size, J gene, CDR3 protein, CDR3 DNA. The D gene is left open where the match is weak. A row's size may be missing; if present it is once, few, many or a size class.

14	TRBV11-2	TRBD2	-	TRBJ2-1	CASSLDAGGDEQFF	TGTGCCAGCAGCTTAGATGCGGGGGGAGATGAGCAGTTCTTC
15	TRBV15	TRBD1	once	TRBJ1-2	CATSRIGQGMGGYTF	TGTGCCACCAGCAGAATCGGACAGGGTATGGGCGGCTACACCTTC
14	TRBV19	-	-	TRBJ1-1	CASSWGPMNTEAFF	TGTGCCAGTAGTTGGGGGCCCATGAACACTGAAGCTTTCTTT
16	TRBV10-3	-	-	TRBJ1-1	CAISEMGSGMNTEAFF	TGTGCCATCAGTGAGATGGGGAGCGGCATGAACACTGAAGCTTTCTTT
18	TRBV11-2	TRBD2	many	TRBJ2-3	CASSPRGSGGETTDTQYF	TGTGCCAGCAGCCCCCGTGGTAGCGGGGGGGAAACCACAGATACGCAGTATTTT
15	TRBV15	TRBD1	-	TRBJ2-1	CATSRVGTVYNEQFF	TGTGCCACCAGCAGAGTAGGGACAGTCTACAATGAGCAGTTCTTC
14	TRBV7-3	-	many	TRBJ1-1	CASSATGGNTEAFF	TGTGCCAGCAGCGCAACCGGGGGGAACACTGAAGCTTTCTTT
13	TRBV7-8	-	-	TRBJ2-3	CASSYRATDTQYF	TGTGCCAGCAGCTACCGGGCTACAGATACGCAGTATTTT
15	TRBV7-2	-	many	TRBJ1-1	CASSLSRTENTEAFF	TGTGCCAGCAGCTTATCCCGGACAGAGAACACTGAAGCTTTCTTT
15	TRBV7-8	-	few	TRBJ2-7	CASSSNVWGSYEQYF	TGTGCCAGCAGCTCTAACGTCTGGGGGAGCTACGAGCAGTACTTC
13	TRBV29-1	-	once	TRBJ1-1	CSVSLGGNTEAFF	TGCAGCGTTTCCCTCGGGGGGAACACTGAAGCTTTCTTT
17	TRBV7-8	-	many	TRBJ2-7	CASSLVGGMGASDEQYF	TGTGCCAGCAGCTTAGTGGGCGGAATGGGAGCCTCGGACGAGCAGTACTTC
14	TRBV29-1	-	many	TRBJ2-3	CSVYSSLGTDTQYF	TGCAGCGTTTATTCTTCCCTAGGCACAGATACGCAGTATTTT
14	TRBV20-1	TRBD1	many	TRBJ2-7	CSAGSGTASYEQYF	TGCAGTGCTGGATCCGGGACAGCTTCCTACGAGCAGTACTTC
16	TRBV19	TRBD1	-	TRBJ2-7	CASSLHRTGLSYEQYF	TGTGCCAGTAGCCTTCATCGGACAGGTCTGTCCTACGAGCAGTACTTC
13	TRBV5-5	-	many	TRBJ1-1	CASRLQGDTEAFF	TGTGCCAGCAGACTACAGGGCGACACTGAAGCTTTCTTT
13	TRBV7-3	-	many	TRBJ2-5	CASSFPNQETQYF	TGTGCCAGCAGCTTCCCGAACCAAGAGACCCAGTACTTC
13	TRBV27	-	many	TRBJ2-7	CASSSSRVDEQYF	TGTGCCAGCAGTTCCTCCCGGGTTGACGAGCAGTACTTC
13	TRBV15	-	-	TRBJ2-7	CATSRDKRYEQYF	TGTGCCACCAGCAGAGATAAACGGTACGAGCAGTACTTC
14	TRBV15	-	-	TRBJ1-3	CATSREGGGTTIYF	TGTGCCACCAGCAGAGAAGGCGGGGGGACCACCATATATTTT
15	TRBV9	-	many	TRBJ2-6	CASSAAVVGANVLTF	TGTGCCAGCAGCGCTGCTGTTGTGGGGGCCAACGTCCTGACTTTC
13	TRBV4-1	TRBD1	-	TRBJ1-2	CASSQDMKTGYTF	TGCGCCAGCAGCCAAGATATGAAGACAGGGTACACCTTC
13	TRBV30	TRBD1	many	TRBJ1-2	CAWTLGQGHGYTF	TGTGCCTGGACCCTGGGACAGGGGCACGGCTACACCTTC
10	TRBV29-1	-	-	TRBJ2-1	CSVALGEQFF	TGCAGCGTTGCGTTAGGTGAGCAGTTCTTC
17	TRBV3-1	TRBD2	-	TRBJ2-3	CASSPSHTTMGGDTQYF	TGTGCCAGCAGCCCGAGCCATACAACAATGGGGGGGGATACGCAGTATTTT
13	TRBV7-9	TRBD1	many	TRBJ2-7	CASSFGQGYEQYF	TGTGCCAGCAGCTTTGGACAGGGGTACGAGCAGTACTTC
16	TRBV11-1	-	-	TRBJ2-7	CASSLVGRRTPYEQYF	TGTGCCAGCAGCTTAGTAGGCCGGAGGACCCCCTACGAGCAGTACTTC
13	TRBV6-1	-	many	TRBJ2-1	CASSGESYNEQFF	TGTGCCAGCAGTGGAGAAAGCTACAATGAGCAGTTCTTC
13	TRBV10-3	TRBD1	-	TRBJ2-7	CAIRSTGGNEQYF	TGTGCCATCAGGTCGACAGGGGGCAACGAGCAGTACTTC
15	TRBV5-4	-	few	TRBJ1-4	CASSLATDIGEKLFF	TGTGCCAGCAGCTTGGCAACGGACATCGGTGAAAAACTGTTTTTT
12	TRBV19	-	many	TRBJ2-1	CASSMRLVGEFF	TGTGCCAGTAGTATGCGGCTAGTTGGGGAGTTCTTC
17	TRBV12-3/TRBV12-4	-	many	TRBJ1-3	CASTEAGWGNSGNTIYF	TGTGCCAGCACCGAGGCCGGTTGGGGAAACTCTGGAAACACCATATATTTT
16	TRBV12-3/TRBV12-4	TRBD2	many	TRBJ2-7	CASSSPSTSGAYEQYF	TGTGCCAGCAGTTCCCCCTCTACTAGCGGGGCTTACGAGCAGTACTTC
14	TRBV6-6	TRBD2	many	TRBJ2-3	CASSSRGTTDTQYF	TGTGCCAGCAGTTCGCGGGGGACCACGGATACGCAGTATTTT
14	TRBV25-1	TRBD2	-	TRBJ2-3	CASSEMRGGDTQYF	TGTGCCAGCAGTGAAATGCGGGGGGGAGATACGCAGTATTTT
16	TRBV9	TRBD2	many	TRBJ2-3	CASTRGERGGTDTQYF	TGTGCCAGCACGCGAGGGGAGCGGGGGGGCACAGATACGCAGTATTTT
13	TRBV7-8	-	-	TRBJ1-1	CASSQQENTEAFF	TGTGCCAGCAGCCAACAGGAGAACACTGAGGCTTTCTTT
16	TRBV11-2	-	-	TRBJ1-6	CASSVSRLTYNSPLHF	TGTGCCAGCAGCGTGTCAAGGTTAACCTATAATTCACCCCTCCACTTT